This TCR beta chain was obtained from a study of metastatic and nonmetastatic thyroid tumors. The CDR3 loop spans 19 amino acids. CDR1 LGHNA and CDR2 YNFKEQ come from the germline V gene. V lost 4 bases and J lost 6; bases outside the gene matches: 20. In the study's own analysis: Variation in CDR3 across clinicopathological groups served as the basis for constructing a distant-metastasis classifier in papillary thyroid cancer. TCRdb re-called the PCR reads through MiXCR. The V and J calls and clone size come from TCRdb's table, not from the authors' own analysis. The sample has 23,000 or so clones; approximately 20% are singletons. This clone was observed at least ten times. Its specificity is not known. There were no patients who had received any treatment before thyroid surgery. General study findings and limits: In both blood and tumor samples, TCR beta diversity was reported significantly higher for malignant than benign nodules.

The V call is TRBV4-2, the J call TRBJ2-3; 9 nucleotides line up with TRBD2. The sequencing input was blood. This TCR came from a female donor with papillary thyroid cancer or a benign thyroid nodule (not recorded which). Some clones in this sample may be carry-over from other donors' samples. DNA for the CDR3: TGTGCCAGCAGCCCAGCCCCACTAATGGCGGGAGGGTTGGAGGATACGCAGTATTTT. This translates into CASSPAPLMAGGLEDTQYF.